This T cell receptor beta chain is from a study of CD8+CD57+ T cells in acquired aplastic anemia. Whoever was chosen for sequencing had shown CD8+CD57+ cell expansion by flow cytometry. Genomic DNA acted as the template from which TCR beta VDJ combination and CDR3 sequence profiling were carried out. One entry per CDR3 protein results from TCRdb running MiXCR on the reads. The sample shows some 180,000 distinct CDR3 sequences, about 60% of them seen only once. The sample holds one count of this clonotype. Trimming removed 0 bases from V and 8 bases from J, with 14 bases in between. The CDR3 contains 15 residues. CDR1 and CDR2 (germline): SGHRS, YFSETQ.

Source material: sorted CD4+, CD8+, or CD8+CD57+ T cells (not recorded which) from PBMCs. The clonotype comes from a human donor with aplastic anemia. This chain links TRBV5-1 with TRBJ1-4; D might be TRBD1 (6 bases). The CDR3 nucleotides read TGCGCCAGCAGCTTGGCCGGGGGCGAGGGAGAAAAACTGTTTTTT. This translates into CASSLAGGEGEKLFF.